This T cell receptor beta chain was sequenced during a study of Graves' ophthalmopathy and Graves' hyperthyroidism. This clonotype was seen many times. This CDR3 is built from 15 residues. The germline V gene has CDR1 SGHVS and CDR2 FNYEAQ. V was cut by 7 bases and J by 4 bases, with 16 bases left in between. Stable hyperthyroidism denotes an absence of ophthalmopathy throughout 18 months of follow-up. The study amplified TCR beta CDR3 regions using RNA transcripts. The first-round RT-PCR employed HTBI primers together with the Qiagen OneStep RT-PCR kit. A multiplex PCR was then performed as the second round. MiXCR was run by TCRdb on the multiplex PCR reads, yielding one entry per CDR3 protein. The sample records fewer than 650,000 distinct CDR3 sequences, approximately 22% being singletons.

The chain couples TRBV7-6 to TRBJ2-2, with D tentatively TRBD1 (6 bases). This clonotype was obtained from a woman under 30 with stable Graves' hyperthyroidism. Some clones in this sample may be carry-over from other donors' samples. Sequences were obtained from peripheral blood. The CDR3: CASTLDRTGTGELFF. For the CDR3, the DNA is TGTGCCAGCACCCTCGACAGGACCGGCACCGGGGAGCTGTTTTTT. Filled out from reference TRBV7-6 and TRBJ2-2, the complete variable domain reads GAGVSQSPRYKVTKRGQDVALRCDPISGHVSLYWYRQALGQGPEFLTYFNYEAQQDKSGLPNDRFSAERPEGSISTLTIQRTEQRDSAMYRCASTLDRTGTGELFFGEGSRLTVL.